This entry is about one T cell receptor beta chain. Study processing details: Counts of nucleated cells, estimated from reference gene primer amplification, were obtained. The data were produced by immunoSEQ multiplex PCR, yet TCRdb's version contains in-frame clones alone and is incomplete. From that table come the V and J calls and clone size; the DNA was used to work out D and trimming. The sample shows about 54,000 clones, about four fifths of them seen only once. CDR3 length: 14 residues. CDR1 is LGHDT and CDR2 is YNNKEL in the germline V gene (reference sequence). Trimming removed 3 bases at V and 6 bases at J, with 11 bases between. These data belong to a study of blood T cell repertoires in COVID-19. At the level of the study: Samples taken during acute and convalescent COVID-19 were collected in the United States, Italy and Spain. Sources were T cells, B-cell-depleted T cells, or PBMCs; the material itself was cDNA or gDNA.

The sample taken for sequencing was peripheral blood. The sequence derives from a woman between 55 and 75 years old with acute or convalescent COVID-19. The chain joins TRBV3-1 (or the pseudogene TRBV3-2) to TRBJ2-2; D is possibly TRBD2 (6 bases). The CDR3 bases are TGTGCCAGCAGCCAGAACATAGCGGCCGGGGAGCTGTTTTTT. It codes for CASSQNIAAGELFF.